These 30 T cell receptor beta chains were sequenced from one sample in a study of CD8 T cells in ankylosing spondylitis. Whole-study findings and limits: Blood from ankylosing spondylitis patients appeared to carry a characteristic eight-variant TCR beta motif.

No antigen has been identified for these receptors. TCRdb re-called the 5' RACE reads through MiXCR, storing one row per CDR3 protein. Seen here are about 90,000 distinct CDR3 sequences, roughly 10% observed once, and the top ten hold approximately 30%. The specimen was blood, either unsorted or a sorted T cell fraction (not recorded which). These receptor sequences come from a male donor with ankylosing spondylitis.

The gene calls are TRBV5-6 and TRBJ1-5; 7 nucleotides match TRBD1. V dropped 3 bases and J dropped 1; count of bases not matched to a gene: 4. The CDR3 covers 15 residues. The V gene's germline CDR1 is SGHDT and CDR2 YYEEEE. The CDR3 DNA reads TGTGCCAGCAGCTATGGGACAGAAAGCAATCAGCCCCAGCATTTT. It yields the protein CASSYGTESNQPQHF.

This chain links TRBV7-8 with TRBJ1-2; D might be TRBD1 (5 bases). V was cut by 3 bases and J by 5 bases, with 16 bases left in between. The germline gives CDR1 SGHVS, CDR2 FQNEAQ. This CDR3 spans 15 amino acids. The CDR3 spells CASSLLSGTDYGYTF. DNA of the CDR3: TGTGCCAGCAGCTTGTTGTCCGGGACGGATTATGGCTACACCTTC.

This clonotype has a handful of counts. The chain's CDR3 is CASSFGGAGGSYEQYF. The DNA of the CDR3 is TGTGCCAGCAGTTTTGGGGGAGCGGGAGGGTCCTACGAGCAGTACTTC. The chain recombines TRBV12-3 or TRBV12-4 with TRBJ2-7; TRBD2 matches at 10 bases. Trimming cost V 3 bases and J 1 base; bases outside gene matches: 6. The CDR3 is 16 residues long.

A few counts support this clonotype. This sequence joins TRBV25-1 and TRBJ1-5; unclear D gene. Germline V gives CDR1 MGHDK, CDR2 SYGVNS. This CDR3 contains 14 residues. Trimming shortened V by 1 base and J by 6 bases, and 10 bases separated the two germline ends. The CDR3 DNA is TGTGCCAGCAGTGAATCCGGTATCGGTCAGCCCCAGCATTTT. Protein sequence: CASSESGIGQPQHF.

This clonotype has a count of ten or more. The chain joins TRBV6-1 to TRBJ1-5; D might be TRBD1 (5 bases). The CDR3 contains 11 residues. Trimming stripped 6 bases from V and 6 bases from J, with 6 bases between. Germline assignment: CDR1 MNHNS and CDR2 SASEGT. CDR3 nucleotides: TGTGCCAGCAGAAGGGGTCAGCCCCAGCATTTT. Translation: CASRRGQPQHF.

In this sample, this clonotype turned up many times. The V call is TRBV28, the J call TRBJ2-1; 7 positions agree with TRBD2. The J segment lost 13 bases and the V segment lost 6 bases, leaving 6 bases of the junction unmatched. Per the germline V gene, CDR1 is MDHEN and CDR2 is SYDVKM. The CDR3 contains 11 residues. The CDR3 region is CASSAGTTQFF. The CDR3 DNA follows: TGTGCCAGCAGCGCCGGGACTACACAGTTCTTC.

The rearrangement links TRBV5-5 to TRBJ2-3; D uncertain. Trimming took 4 bases from V and 2 from J, leaving 17 bases between them. The germline gives CDR1 SGHKS, CDR2 YYEKEE (reference sequence). This CDR3 contains 16 residues. In nucleotides, the CDR3 is TGTGCCAGCAGCGACGGTAACTACGATTACACAGATACGCAGTATTTT. Its protein product is CASSDGNYDYTDTQYF.

This clonotype was seen repeatedly, ten times or more. The chain combines TRBV10-3 with TRBJ2-1, with D tentatively TRBD1 (5 bases). Per germline, CDR1 ENHRY and CDR2 SYGVKD. The length of the CDR3 is 12 residues. V gave up 2 bases and J gave up 6 bases, with 5 bases separating them. CDR3 sequence: CAISEDSNEQFF. In DNA form, the CDR3 reads TGTGCCATCAGTGAGGACAGCAATGAGCAGTTCTTC.

The CDR3: CASRGTGVLNEQFF. The CDR3, as DNA: TGTGCCAGCCGGGGGACAGGAGTATTAAATGAGCAGTTCTTC. The V call is TRBV11-2, the J call TRBJ2-1; 8 positions match TRBD1. Germline CDR1 and CDR2: SGHAT and FQNNGV. J lost 7 bases, V lost 8 bases, and 10 bases had no gene match. The CDR3 runs 14 residues.

This clonotype occurred many times. CDR3 coding DNA: TGCAGCGCAGCGGGAGGGCCTGGGAATGAGCAGTTCTTC. Protein: CSAAGGPGNEQFF. The chain joins TRBV20-1 to TRBJ2-1, with 10 bases matching TRBD2. The CDR3 consists of 13 residues. The germline V gene encodes CDR1 DFQATT and CDR2 SNEGSKA (reference sequence).

This clonotype has more than one count but fewer than ten. J is TRBJ2-1 and V is TRBV4-1; D is ambiguous. Trimming removed 1 base at V and 10 bases at J, with 8 bases between. Germline V gene sequence: CDR1 MGHRA, CDR2 YSYEKL. The CDR3 consists of 12 residues. CDR3 loop: CASSQGGSEQFF. The CDR3 DNA is TGCGCCAGCAGCCAAGGCGGCTCGGAGCAGTTCTTC.

This clonotype showed up just a few times. The V gene is TRBV13, the J gene TRBJ1-1; D not resolved. This CDR3 is 14 amino acids long. Trimming stripped 6 bases from V and 0 bases from J, with 11 bases between. Germline V lookup: CDR1 PRHDT, CDR2 FYEKMQ (reference sequence). In nucleotides, the CDR3 is TGTGCCAGCAGTTTAATCGGGGTGAACACTGAAGCTTTCTTT. Translating gives CASSLIGVNTEAFF.

This clonotype has a count of ten or more. The rearrangement links TRBV11-2 to TRBJ2-7; TRBD1 might be the D (5 bases). This CDR3 spans 10 amino acids. Germline values: CDR1 SGHAT, CDR2 FQNNGV. The ends were cut back, 5 bases at V and 11 bases at J, with 10 bases in the middle. The CDR3 DNA is TGTGCCAGCAGCGACACGGACAAGTACTTC. Translated: CASSDTDKYF.

The rearrangement links TRBV7-2 to TRBJ2-3; weak D call: TRBD2 (6 bases). The V end was cut by 3 bases, the J end by 2 bases, with 9 bases between. The germline V gene encodes CDR1 SGHTA and CDR2 FQGNSA. This CDR3 contains 14 residues. The CDR3 bases are TGTGCCAGCAGCTTCGGGGGTATCACAGATACGCAGTATTTT. Its protein is CASSFGGITDTQYF. The complete variable domain, with remaining parts taken from reference TRBV7-2 and TRBJ2-3, reads GAGVSQSPSNKVTEKGKDVELRCDPISGHTALYWYRQSLGQGLEFLIYFQGNSAPDKSGLPSDRFSAERTGGSVSTLTIQRTQQEDSAVYLCASSFGGITDTQYFGPGTRLTVL.

The chain links TRBV7-9 to TRBJ2-7; 10 bases are shared with TRBD1. The J segment lost 7 bases and the V segment lost 5 bases, leaving 8 bases of the junction unmatched. Germline CDR1 and CDR2: SEHNR and FQNEAQ (reference sequence). This CDR3 contains 14 residues. Here the CDR3 DNA reads TGTGCCAGCAGCCTGACAGGGGGCCTTGGGGAGCAGTACTTC. Encoded protein: CASSLTGGLGEQYF.

This clonotype was seen a handful of times. This sequence joins TRBV7-9 and TRBJ2-1; D is uncertain. In germline, CDR1 is SEHNR, CDR2 FQNEAQ (reference sequence). The V end lost 1 base, the J end lost 3 bases, and 13 bases lay between the germline ends. This CDR3 has 16 amino acids. The CDR3 spells CASSLVYRGDYNEQFF. CDR3 bases: TGTGCCAGCAGCTTAGTTTACCGTGGAGACTACAATGAGCAGTTCTTC.

In this sample, this clonotype turned up many times. The chain carries TRBV21-1 and TRBJ2-3; the D call of TRBD1 is as the table states it, not checked on the DNA. TRBV21-1 constitutes a pseudogene. The CDR3 consists of 14 residues. The DNA for the CDR3 is TGTGCCAGCACCAAGGTCCCGAGGGCAGATACGCAGTATTTT. Amino acid sequence: CASTKVPRADTQYF.

This clonotype was detected many times. The chain couples TRBV11-2 to TRBJ2-7; 8 bases fit TRBD1. This CDR3 has 16 residues. Germline assignment: CDR1 SGHAT and CDR2 FQNNGV. The junction had 11 bases not matched to a gene; V was cut back by 5 bases and J by 2 bases. CDR3 sequence (DNA): TGTGCCAGCAGCACCCGCCCCAGGGGGCTCCCCTACGAGCAGTACTTC. It is translated as CASSTRPRGLPYEQYF.

J is TRBJ1-1 and V is TRBV19; TRBD1 agrees at 8 bases. V lost 8 bases, J lost 4 bases, and 9 bases stayed unmatched. CDR1 LNHDA and CDR2 SQIVND come from the germline V gene (reference sequence). The CDR3 is made up of 14 amino acids. CDR3 residues: CASLEQGTGTEAFF. CDR3 bases: TGTGCCAGTCTGGAACAGGGGACAGGCACTGAAGCTTTCTTT.

This clonotype was found many times. The genes are TRBV27 and TRBJ2-1, with 12 bases aligning to TRBD2. CDR1 and CDR2 from the germline V gene are MNHEY and SMNVEV (reference sequence). The CDR3 contains 15 residues. Losses at the gene ends were 6 bases for V and 2 bases for J; bases not matched to a gene: 2. As DNA, the CDR3 is TGTGCCAGCAGAGCTAGCGGGAGGGCCTACAATGAGCAGTTCTTC. This encodes CASRASGRAYNEQFF.

The rearrangement joins TRBV27 to TRBJ2-1; a possible D gene is TRBD2 (6 bases). The CDR3 consists of 13 residues. CDR1 and CDR2 from the germline V gene are MNHEY and SMNVEV (reference sequence). The V end lost 5 bases, the J end lost 12 bases, and 17 bases lay between the germline ends. The CDR3 loop reads CASSVGLPGGQFF. The CDR3 nucleotides are TGTGCCAGCAGTGTGGGGCTCCCCGGGGGGCAGTTCTTC.

This clonotype was detected a few times. V gene TRBV4-1 combines with J gene TRBJ2-7, with D possibly TRBD2 on 5 matching bases. Germline V CDR1 and CDR2: MGHRA, YSYEKL. Trimming stripped 3 bases from V and 2 bases from J, with 14 bases between. The CDR3 runs to 15 residues. The CDR3 DNA is TGCGCCAGCAGCCAGGGTCCAGGACTTCCCTACGAGCAGTACGTC. Its protein product is CASSQGPGLPYEQYV.

This clonotype was seen a few times. The chain employs TRBV13 and TRBJ2-4, with 7 bases identical to TRBD1. The CDR3 is 13 amino acids. Germline loops: CDR1 PRHDT, CDR2 FYEKMQ (reference sequence). The J segment lost 4 bases and the V segment lost 4 bases, leaving 1 base of the junction unmatched. Here the CDR3 reads CASSSGQKNIQYF. CDR3 in DNA: TGTGCCAGCAGCTCGGGACAGAAAAACATTCAGTACTTC.

The chain joins TRBV28 to TRBJ2-7; D is unclear. The CDR3 consists of 13 residues. V was cut by 3 bases and J by 2 bases, with 8 bases left in between. Germline CDR1 is MDHEN and CDR2 is SYDVKM. The CDR3 DNA reads TGTGCCAGCAGTTTCGCGAGCCCCTACGAGCAGTACTTC. Translated: CASSFASPYEQYF.

The chain couples TRBV7-9 to TRBJ1-1; D might be TRBD1 (5 bases). V was pared by 7 bases and J by 0 bases, with 9 bases between. This CDR3 is built from 13 residues. Looked up from germline, CDR1 is SEHNR and CDR2 is FQNEAQ (reference sequence). Written as DNA, the CDR3 is TGTGCCAGCACCGGGGCCCTGAACACTGAAGCTTTCTTT. Translated: CASTGALNTEAFF.

This clonotype occurred many times. The chain employs TRBV12-3 or TRBV12-4 and TRBJ2-2, with 7 bases aligning to TRBD1. The CDR3 has 15 amino acids. The J segment lost 4 bases and the V segment lost 5 bases, leaving 7 bases of the junction unmatched. The CDR3 DNA follows: TGTGCCAGCAGTCCAACCGGGACAGCCACCGGGGAGCTGTTTTTT. Protein sequence: CASSPTGTATGELFF.

The sample holds a few counts of this clonotype. This chain joins TRBV5-1 and TRBJ2-7; 12 bases match TRBD2. In germline, CDR1 is SGHRS, CDR2 YFSETQ. After removal of 0 bases from V and 4 bases from J, the junction contained 5 bases not matched to a gene. The CDR3 has 16 amino acids. Here the CDR3 DNA reads TGCGCCAGCAGCTTGGCCGGGACTAGCGGGCAGTACGAGCAGTACTTC. This gives the protein CASSLAGTSGQYEQYF.

This clonotype was seen only a few times. The chain recombines TRBV27 with TRBJ2-5; tentative D call: TRBD1 (7 bases). V was clipped by 4 bases and J by 3 bases, with 18 bases between them. This CDR3 has 16 residues. Germline V lookup: CDR1 MNHEY, CDR2 SMNVEV (reference sequence). CDR3 nucleotides: TGTGCCAGCAGTTCCGGGGGCCGAGGGGGCGAAGAGACCCAGTACTTC. As protein: CASSSGGRGGEETQYF.

In this sample, this clonotype turned up many times. The chain has TRBV2 and TRBJ2-1, with D unclear. V was cut by 6 bases and J by 7 bases, with 10 bases left in between. The CDR3 consists of 12 residues. Germline lookup yields CDR1 SNHLY and CDR2 FYNNEI. The CDR3 is CASSGGFNEQFF. DNA of the CDR3: TGTGCCAGCAGCGGTGGATTTAATGAGCAGTTCTTC.

The chain links TRBV19 to TRBJ2-1, with TRBD2 matching 9 bases. Germline V lookup: CDR1 LNHDA, CDR2 SQIVND (reference sequence). The CDR3 has 19 residues. The junction had 12 bases not matched to a gene; V was cut back by 1 base and J by 2 bases. The CDR3 DNA is TGTGCCAGTAGTATAGTTGGGGGACTAGCCAGCGACGCCTACAATGAGCAGTTCTTC. Translated: CASSIVGGLASDAYNEQFF.